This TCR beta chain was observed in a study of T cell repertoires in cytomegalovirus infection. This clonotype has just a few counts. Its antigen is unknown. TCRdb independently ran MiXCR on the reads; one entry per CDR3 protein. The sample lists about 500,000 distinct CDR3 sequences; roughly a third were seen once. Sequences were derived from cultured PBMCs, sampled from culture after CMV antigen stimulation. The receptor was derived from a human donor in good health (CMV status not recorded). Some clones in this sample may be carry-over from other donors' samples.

DNA of the CDR3: TGTGCCAGCTCAATTGTCCTGAATGAAAAACTGTTTTTT. It is translated as CASSIVLNEKLFF. The chain links TRBV19 to TRBJ1-4; D is undetermined. The V end was cut by 9 bases, the J end by 5 bases, with 13 bases between. CDR1 is LNHDA and CDR2 is SQIVND in the germline V gene (reference sequence). The CDR3 loop spans 13 amino acids.